Sequencing of this T cell receptor (beta chain) was carried out in a study of cytomegalovirus exposure and HLA in healthy donors. Study-wide findings and caveats: On later analysis, the bulk of CMV-associated TCR beta chains appeared to be HLA-restricted. Exclusion as indistinguishable affected some V segments, including TRBV6-2 and TRBV6-3.

PCR employed 60 Vbeta and 13 Jbeta primers. Here immunoSEQ multiplex PCR was the method, and the copy in TCRdb shows in-frame clones only, minus some. The table has 150,000 to 200,000 clones, around 74% seen once. CDR1 and CDR2 from the germline V gene are MNHNY and SVGAGI (reference sequence). V gave up 0 bases and J gave up 4 bases; unmatched junction bases: 6. There are 16 residues in the CDR3. About this clone itself: Its specificity is not known.

The chain combines TRBV6-6 with TRBJ2-1; 7 bases line up with TRBD2. This clonotype originated in a female donor in good health and CMV-seronegative. Sequenced sample: PBMCs. CDR3 in amino acids: CASSYSSGTGYNEQFF. The CDR3 region has the DNA TGTGCCAGCAGTTACTCCAGCGGGACCGGGTACAATGAGCAGTTCTTC.